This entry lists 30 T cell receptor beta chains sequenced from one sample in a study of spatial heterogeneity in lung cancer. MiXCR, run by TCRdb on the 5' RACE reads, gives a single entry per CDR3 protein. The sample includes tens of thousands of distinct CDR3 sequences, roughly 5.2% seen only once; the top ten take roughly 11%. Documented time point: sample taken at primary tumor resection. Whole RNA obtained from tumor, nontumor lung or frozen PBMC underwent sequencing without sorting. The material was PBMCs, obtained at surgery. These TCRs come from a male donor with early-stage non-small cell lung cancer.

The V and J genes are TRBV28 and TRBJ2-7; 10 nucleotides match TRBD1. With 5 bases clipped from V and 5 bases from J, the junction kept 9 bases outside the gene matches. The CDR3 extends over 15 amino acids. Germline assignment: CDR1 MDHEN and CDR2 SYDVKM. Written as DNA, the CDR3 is TGTGCCAGCAGTCCACAAGACAGGGGGCTCGACGAGCAGTACTTC. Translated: CASSPQDRGLDEQYF.

CDR3 DNA: TGTGCCAGCAGCTTAGAAGGGATTAATTCACCCCTCCACTTT. Encoded protein: CASSLEGINSPLHF. This sequence joins TRBV7-2 and TRBJ1-6; unclear D gene. The CDR3 is 14 residues long. Trimming shortened V by 1 base and J by 6 bases, and 7 bases separated the two germline ends. Germline-derived CDR1 and CDR2 are SGHTA and FQGNSA.

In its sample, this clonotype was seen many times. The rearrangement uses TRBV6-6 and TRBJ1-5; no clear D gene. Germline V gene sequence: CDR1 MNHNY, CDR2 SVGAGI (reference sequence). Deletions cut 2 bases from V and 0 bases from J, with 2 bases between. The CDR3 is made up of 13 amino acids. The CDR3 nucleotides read TGTGCCAGCAGTTACGATAGCAATCAGCCCCAGCATTTT. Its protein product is CASSYDSNQPQHF.

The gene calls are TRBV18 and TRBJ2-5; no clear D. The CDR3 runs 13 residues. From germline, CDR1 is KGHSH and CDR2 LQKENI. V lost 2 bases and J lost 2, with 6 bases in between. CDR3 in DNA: TGTGCCAGCTCACCAACTTATCAAGAGACCCAGTACTTC. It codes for CASSPTYQETQYF.

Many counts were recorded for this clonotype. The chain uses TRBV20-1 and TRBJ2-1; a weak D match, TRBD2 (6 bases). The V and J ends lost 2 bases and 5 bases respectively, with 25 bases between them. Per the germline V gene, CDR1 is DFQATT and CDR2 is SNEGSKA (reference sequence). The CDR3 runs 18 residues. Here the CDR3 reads CSARLRRGLSRTDNEQFF. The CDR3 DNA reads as TGCAGTGCTAGATTGAGGCGGGGACTCTCACGAACGGACAATGAGCAGTTCTTC.

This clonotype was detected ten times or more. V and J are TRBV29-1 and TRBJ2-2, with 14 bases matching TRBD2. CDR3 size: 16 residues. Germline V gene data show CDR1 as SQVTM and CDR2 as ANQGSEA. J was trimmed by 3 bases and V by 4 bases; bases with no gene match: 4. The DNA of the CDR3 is TGCAGCGTTGGACTAGCGGGGGGGTCCTACACCGGGGAGCTGTTTTTT. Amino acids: CSVGLAGGSYTGELFF.

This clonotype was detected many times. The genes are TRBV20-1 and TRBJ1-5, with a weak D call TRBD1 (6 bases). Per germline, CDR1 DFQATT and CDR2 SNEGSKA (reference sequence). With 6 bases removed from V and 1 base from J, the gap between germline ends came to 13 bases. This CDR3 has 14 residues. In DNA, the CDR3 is TGCAGTGCCAAACAGGGCAACAGCAATCAGCCCCAGCATTTT. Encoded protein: CSAKQGNSNQPQHF.

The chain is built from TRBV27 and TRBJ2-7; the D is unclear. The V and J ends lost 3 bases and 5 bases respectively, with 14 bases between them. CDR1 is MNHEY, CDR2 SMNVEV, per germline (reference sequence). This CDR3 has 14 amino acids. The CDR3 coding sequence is TGTGCCAGCAGTTTCTCTCAGGCCCTCCACGAGCAGTACTTC. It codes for CASSFSQALHEQYF.

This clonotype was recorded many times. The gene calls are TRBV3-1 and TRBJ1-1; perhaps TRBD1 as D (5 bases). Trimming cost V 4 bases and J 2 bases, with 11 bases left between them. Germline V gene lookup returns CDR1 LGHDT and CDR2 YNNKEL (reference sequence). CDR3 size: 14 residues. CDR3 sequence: CASSLRDGNTEAFF. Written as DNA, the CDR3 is TGTGCCAGCAGCCTACGGGACGGAAACACTGAAGCTTTCTTT. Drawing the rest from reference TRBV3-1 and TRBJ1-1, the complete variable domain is DTAVSQTPKYLVTQMGNDKSIKCEQNLGHDTMYWYKQDSKKFLKIMFSYNNKELIINETVPNRFSPKSPDKAHLNLHINSLELGDSAVYFCASSLRDGNTEAFFGQGTRLTVV.

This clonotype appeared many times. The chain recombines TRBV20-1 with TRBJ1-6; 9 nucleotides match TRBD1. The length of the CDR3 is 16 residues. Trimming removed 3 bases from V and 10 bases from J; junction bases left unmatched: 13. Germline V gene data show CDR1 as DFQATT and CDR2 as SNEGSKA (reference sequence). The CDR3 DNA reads TGCAGTGCTAGCCTGGCGCGAGGGACAGGGCTGTCACCCCTCCACTTT. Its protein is CSASLARGTGLSPLHF.

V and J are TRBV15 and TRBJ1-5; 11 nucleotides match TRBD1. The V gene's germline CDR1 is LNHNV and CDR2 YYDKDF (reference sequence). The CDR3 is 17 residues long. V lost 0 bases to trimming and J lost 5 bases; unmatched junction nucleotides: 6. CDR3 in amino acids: CATSRDPWTGGDQPQHF. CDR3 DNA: TGTGCCACCAGCAGAGATCCGTGGACAGGGGGCGATCAGCCCCAGCATTTT.

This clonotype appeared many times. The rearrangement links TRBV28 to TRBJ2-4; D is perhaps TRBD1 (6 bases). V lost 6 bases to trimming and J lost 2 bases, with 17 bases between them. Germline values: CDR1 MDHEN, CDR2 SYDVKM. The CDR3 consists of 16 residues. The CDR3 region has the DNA TGTGCCAGCAGCCCCACAGGGAGACTCACCAAAAACATTCAGTACTTC. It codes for CASSPTGRLTKNIQYF.

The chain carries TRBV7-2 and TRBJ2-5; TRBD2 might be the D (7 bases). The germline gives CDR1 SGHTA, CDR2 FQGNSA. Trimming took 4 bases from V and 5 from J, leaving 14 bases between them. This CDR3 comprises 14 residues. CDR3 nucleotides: TGTGCCAGCAGCTCACGGGGGGCCGGGGAGACCCAGTACTTC. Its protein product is CASSSRGAGETQYF.

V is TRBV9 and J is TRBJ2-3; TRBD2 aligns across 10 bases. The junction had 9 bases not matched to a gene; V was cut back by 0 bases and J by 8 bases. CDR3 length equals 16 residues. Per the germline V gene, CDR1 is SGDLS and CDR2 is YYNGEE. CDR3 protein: CASSVGTSGRVSTQYF. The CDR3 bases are TGTGCCAGCAGCGTAGGGACTAGCGGACGCGTATCTACGCAGTATTTT.

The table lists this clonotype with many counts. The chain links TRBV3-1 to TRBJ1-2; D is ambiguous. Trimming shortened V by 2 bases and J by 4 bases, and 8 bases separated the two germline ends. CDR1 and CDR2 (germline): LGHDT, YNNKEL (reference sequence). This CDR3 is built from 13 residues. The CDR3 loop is CASSQSGPYGYTF. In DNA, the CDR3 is TGTGCCAGCAGCCAAAGTGGACCCTATGGCTACACCTTC.

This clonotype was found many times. CDR3 in DNA: TGTGCCAGCAGCTTCCGGGGGGGCCTGGGCACTGAAGCTTTCTTT. This gives the protein CASSFRGGLGTEAFF. The chain employs TRBV3-1 and TRBJ1-1; D might be TRBD1 (6 bases). CDR3 length: 15 residues. Germline V gives CDR1 LGHDT, CDR2 YNNKEL (reference sequence). Deletions cut 5 bases from V and 4 bases from J, with 17 bases between. The variable domain in full, completed from reference TRBV3-1 and TRBJ1-1, reads DTAVSQTPKYLVTQMGNDKSIKCEQNLGHDTMYWYKQDSKKFLKIMFSYNNKELIINETVPNRFSPKSPDKAHLNLHINSLELGDSAVYFCASSFRGGLGTEAFFGQGTRLTVV.

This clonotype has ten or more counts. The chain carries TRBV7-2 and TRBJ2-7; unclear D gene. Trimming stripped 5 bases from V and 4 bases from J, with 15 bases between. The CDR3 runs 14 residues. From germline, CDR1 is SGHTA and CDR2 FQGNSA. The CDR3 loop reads CASSPGIPVYEQYF. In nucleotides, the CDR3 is TGTGCCAGCAGCCCCGGAATACCCGTTTACGAGCAGTACTTC.

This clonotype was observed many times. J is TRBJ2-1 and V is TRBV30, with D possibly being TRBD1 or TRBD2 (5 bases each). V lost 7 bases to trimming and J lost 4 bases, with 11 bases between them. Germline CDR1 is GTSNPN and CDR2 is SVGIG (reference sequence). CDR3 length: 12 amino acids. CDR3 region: CAFSRGYNEQFF. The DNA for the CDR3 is TGTGCCTTTTCGAGGGGTTACAATGAGCAGTTCTTC.

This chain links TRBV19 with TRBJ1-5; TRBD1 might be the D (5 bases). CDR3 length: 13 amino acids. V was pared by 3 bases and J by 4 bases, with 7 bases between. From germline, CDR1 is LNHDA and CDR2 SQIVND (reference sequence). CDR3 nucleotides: TGTGCCAGTAGTATGACAGCAAATCAGCCCCAGCATTTT. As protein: CASSMTANQPQHF.

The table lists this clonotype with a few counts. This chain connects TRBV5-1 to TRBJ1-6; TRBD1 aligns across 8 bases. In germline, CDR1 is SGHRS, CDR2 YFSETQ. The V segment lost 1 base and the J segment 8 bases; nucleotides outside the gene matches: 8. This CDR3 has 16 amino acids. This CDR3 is CASSLIRQGSHSPLHF. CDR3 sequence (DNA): TGCGCCAGCAGCTTGATTCGACAGGGGAGTCATTCACCCCTCCACTTT.

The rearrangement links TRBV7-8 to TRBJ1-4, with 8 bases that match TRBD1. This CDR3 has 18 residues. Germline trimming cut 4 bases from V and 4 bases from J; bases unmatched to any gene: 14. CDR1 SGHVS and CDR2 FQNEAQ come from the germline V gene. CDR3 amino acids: CASSSNRLGQVFNEKLFF. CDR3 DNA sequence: TGTGCCAGCAGCTCGAACCGCCTGGGACAGGTCTTTAATGAAAAACTGTTTTTT.

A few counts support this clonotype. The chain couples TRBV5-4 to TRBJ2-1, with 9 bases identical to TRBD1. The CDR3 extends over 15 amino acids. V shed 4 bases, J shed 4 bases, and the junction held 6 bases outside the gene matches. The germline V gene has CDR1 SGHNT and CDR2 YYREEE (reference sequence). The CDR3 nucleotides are TGTGCCAGCAGCATCGACAGGGGGGGATACAATGAGCAGTTCTTC. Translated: CASSIDRGGYNEQFF.

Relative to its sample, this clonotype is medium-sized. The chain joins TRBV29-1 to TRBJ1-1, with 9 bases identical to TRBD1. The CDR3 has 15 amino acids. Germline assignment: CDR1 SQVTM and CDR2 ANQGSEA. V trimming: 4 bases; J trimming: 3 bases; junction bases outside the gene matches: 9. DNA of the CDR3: TGCAGCGTTGCGAGTGCACAGGGGGCTCACACTGAAGCTTTCTTT. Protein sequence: CSVASAQGAHTEAFF.

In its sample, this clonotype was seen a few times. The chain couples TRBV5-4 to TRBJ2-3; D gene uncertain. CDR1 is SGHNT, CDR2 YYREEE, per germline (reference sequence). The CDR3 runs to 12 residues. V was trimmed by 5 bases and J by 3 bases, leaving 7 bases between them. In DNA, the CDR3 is TGTGCCAGCAGTCTGGAGACAGATACGCAGTATTTT. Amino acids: CASSLETDTQYF.

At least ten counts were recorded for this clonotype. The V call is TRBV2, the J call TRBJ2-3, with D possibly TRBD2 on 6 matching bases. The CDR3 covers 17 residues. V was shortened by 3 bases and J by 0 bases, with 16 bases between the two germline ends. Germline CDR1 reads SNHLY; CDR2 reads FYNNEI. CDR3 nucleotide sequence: TGTGCCAGCAGTGAGACCTTCGCGGGGTCTAGCACAGATACGCAGTATTTT. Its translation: CASSETFAGSSTDTQYF.

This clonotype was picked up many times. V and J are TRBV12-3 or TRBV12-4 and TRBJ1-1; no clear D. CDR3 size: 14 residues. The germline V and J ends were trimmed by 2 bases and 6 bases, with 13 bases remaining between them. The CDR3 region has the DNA TGTGCCAGCAGTTTACGGTCAAAGGTCGCTGAAGCTTTCTTT. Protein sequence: CASSLRSKVAEAFF.

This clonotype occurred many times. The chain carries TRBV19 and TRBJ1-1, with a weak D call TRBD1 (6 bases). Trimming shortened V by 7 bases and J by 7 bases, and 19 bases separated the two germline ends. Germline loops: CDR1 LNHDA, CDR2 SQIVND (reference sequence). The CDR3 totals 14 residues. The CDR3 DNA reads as TGTGCCAGTACTTTGTTGGGGGCGGGCCATGAAGCTTTCTTT. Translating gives CASTLLGAGHEAFF.

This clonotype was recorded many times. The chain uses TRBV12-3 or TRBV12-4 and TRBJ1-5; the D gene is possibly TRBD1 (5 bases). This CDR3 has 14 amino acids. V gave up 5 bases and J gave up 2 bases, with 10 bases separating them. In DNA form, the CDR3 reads TGTGCCAGCAGTGGGGGGTATGGCAATCAGCCCCAGCATTTT. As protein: CASSGGYGNQPQHF.

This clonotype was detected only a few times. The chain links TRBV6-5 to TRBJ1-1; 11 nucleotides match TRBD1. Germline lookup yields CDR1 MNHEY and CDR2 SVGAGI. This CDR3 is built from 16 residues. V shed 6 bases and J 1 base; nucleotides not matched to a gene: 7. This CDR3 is CASSPHGTGGNTEAFF. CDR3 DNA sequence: TGTGCCAGCAGCCCCCACGGGACAGGGGGGAACACTGAAGCTTTCTTT.

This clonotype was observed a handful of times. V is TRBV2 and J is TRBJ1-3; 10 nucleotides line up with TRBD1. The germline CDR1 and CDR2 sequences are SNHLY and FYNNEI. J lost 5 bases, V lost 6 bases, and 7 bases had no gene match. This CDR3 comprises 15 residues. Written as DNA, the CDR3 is TGTGCCAGCAGCGCTAGACAGGGGGCTCGAAACACCATATATTTT. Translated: CASSARQGARNTIYF.